This T cell receptor (beta chain) is drawn from a study of blood T cells in healthy people across ages. Primers used in a second PCR of about 6 to 12 cycles were a sample-barcoded 5' primer and a J-beta primer mix. TCRdb recomputed calls from the 5' RACE reads with MiXCR, one row per CDR3 protein. The sample includes 780,000 or so distinct CDR3 sequences, roughly 50% of them seen just once. The TCR sequence derives from a man older than 75 in good health. Sequenced: blood.

DNA for the CDR3: TGTGCCAGCAGTTTATACGGACAGTTGAACACTGAAGCTTTCTTT. Its translation: CASSLYGQLNTEAFF. J is TRBJ1-1 and V is TRBV28; tentative D call: TRBD1 (6 bases). This CDR3 spans 15 amino acids. Germline V lookup: CDR1 MDHEN, CDR2 SYDVKM. Deletions cut 1 base from V and 0 bases from J, with 9 bases between. Variable domain in full (rest from reference TRBV28 and TRBJ1-1): DVKVTQSSRYLVKRTGEKVFLECVQDMDHENMFWYRQDPGLGLRLIYFSYDVKMKEKGDIPEGYSVSREKKERFSLILESASTNQTSMYLCASSLYGQLNTEAFFGQGTRLTVV.